The 27 T cell receptor beta chains given below trace back to one sample, sequenced in a study of shared clonotypes between healthy human individuals. Profiling relied on immunoSEQ multiplex PCR, and the TCRdb table lists in-frame clones only, not all of them. The table records roughly 2,300,000 clones, 80% to 95% of them present only once. Sequences were obtained from naive CD4+ T cells from PBMCs. The sample's subset: CD45RA+ positively selected. The receptors here all came from a man aged 18 to 29 in good health. Some clones in this sample may be carry-over from other donors' samples.

This sequence joins TRBV5-8 and TRBJ1-1; no clear D. Germline V gene lookup returns CDR1 SGHTS and CDR2 YDEGEE. V dropped 1 base and J dropped 5 bases, with 12 bases sitting between them. The CDR3 consists of 14 residues. The CDR3, as DNA: TGTGCCAGCAGCTTGCATAGCCGGCGAACTGAAGCTTTCTTT. Translation: CASSLHSRRTEAFF. The variable domain in full, with the rest retrieved from reference TRBV5-8 and TRBJ1-1, is EAGVTQSPTHLIKTRGQQATLRCSPISGHTSVYWYQQALGLGLQFLLWYDEGEERNRGNFPPRFSGRQFPNYSSELNVNALELEDSALYLCASSLHSRRTEAFFGQGTRLTVV.

The chain is built from TRBV27 and TRBJ2-3; D perhaps matches TRBD2 (5 bases). CDR1 MNHEY and CDR2 SMNVEV come from the germline V gene (reference sequence). The CDR3 consists of 16 residues. Between the trimmed V and J ends, which lost 10 bases and 4 bases, there was a span of 24 bases. This CDR3 is CATSGGRWRAADTQYF. The CDR3, as DNA: TGTGCCACCTCAGGTGGGCGTTGGCGGGCAGCAGATACGCAGTATTTT.

V is TRBV6-5 and J is TRBJ2-1; 11 nucleotides match TRBD2. Germline CDR1 reads MNHEY; CDR2 reads SVGAGI. Germline trimming cut 5 bases from V and 7 bases from J; bases unmatched to any gene: 7. This CDR3 has 15 amino acids. The CDR3 bases are TGTGCCAGCAGTAAACCGGGACTAGCGGTGAATGAGCAGTTCTTC. Translated, it gives CASSKPGLAVNEQFF.

Remarks on this clone: Other DNA sequences from this sample encode an identical CDR3 as well. This chain uses TRBV30 with TRBJ1-2; 8 bases are shared with TRBD1. This CDR3 has 14 residues. Germline CDR1 GTSNPN, CDR2 SVGIG (reference sequence). With V trimmed by 4 bases and J by 5 bases, 9 bases remained unmatched. The CDR3 DNA sequence: TGTGCCTGGACCCCCGACAGGGGAGGGTATGGCTACACCTTC. Translating it yields CAWTPDRGGYGYTF.

This clone has a single count. This chain uses TRBV7-8 with TRBJ2-3; 8 bases map to TRBD1. This CDR3 is built from 15 residues. Germline V gene sequence: CDR1 SGHVS, CDR2 FQNEAQ. J gave up 8 bases and V 7 bases, and 14 bases lay outside the gene matches. The CDR3 DNA sequence: TGTGCCAGCAACCTCGGGACAGGTGTCAGTGGTACGCAGTATTTT. It specifies CASNLGTGVSGTQYF.

Points on this clone: Additional DNA sequences in this sample encode the identical CDR3. This sequence joins TRBV6-5 and TRBJ2-7; TRBD1 matches at 8 bases. The CDR3 has 14 residues. J was trimmed by 3 bases and V by 2 bases; bases with no gene match: 3. Germline V gene data show CDR1 as MNHEY and CDR2 as SVGAGI. CDR3 coding DNA: TGTGCCAGCAGTTACACAGGACAGGGCTACGAGCAGTACTTC. It codes for CASSYTGQGYEQYF.

The chain carries TRBV30 and TRBJ1-5, with D uncertain. V was cut by 3 bases and J by 4 bases, with 13 bases left in between. CDR1 is GTSNPN and CDR2 is SVGIG in the germline V gene (reference sequence). The CDR3 consists of 14 residues. Here the CDR3 reads CAWSLQSTNQPQHF. For the CDR3, the DNA is TGTGCCTGGAGCCTGCAGTCAACTAATCAGCCCCAGCATTTT.

V gene TRBV11-2 combines with J gene TRBJ2-7, with 9 bases that match TRBD2. The germline CDR1 and CDR2 sequences are SGHAT and FQNNGV. This CDR3 spans 16 amino acids. Trimming at V came to 5 bases and at J to 2 bases, leaving 10 bases not matched to a gene. CDR3 coding DNA: TGTGCCAGCAGCCCTCGCGGGAGGGGAGGGGCCTACGAGCAGTACTTC. Amino acids: CASSPRGRGGAYEQYF.

The chain joins TRBV7-3 to TRBJ2-3; 9 bases map to TRBD2. With 5 bases clipped from V and 5 bases from J, the junction kept 11 bases outside the gene matches. This CDR3 comprises 16 residues. In germline, CDR1 is SGHTA, CDR2 FQGTGA. CDR3 nucleotide sequence: TGTGCCAGCAGCCGCGGGGTAGCGGGAGAAAGAGATACGCAGTATTTT. It is translated as CASSRGVAGERDTQYF.

V gene TRBV19 combines with J gene TRBJ1-2, with D unclear. Germline V gene sequence: CDR1 LNHDA, CDR2 SQIVND (reference sequence). The V gene lost 3 bases and the J gene lost 0 bases, with 11 bases spanning the gap. CDR3 length: 15 residues. The CDR3 coding sequence is TGTGCCAGTAGTATGCGTGCGGTCCCTAACTATGGCTACACCTTC. Its translation is CASSMRAVPNYGYTF.

The chain has TRBV28 and TRBJ2-7, with D unresolved. CDR1 is MDHEN and CDR2 is SYDVKM in the germline V gene. The CDR3 is 19 amino acids. Trimming shortened V by 8 bases and J by 4 bases, and 33 bases separated the two germline ends. DNA of the CDR3: TGTGCCAGCTTGTCGATGGGTGGCAGCGTTACACACTCTACTTACGAGCAGTACTTC. Translating it yields CASLSMGGSVTHSTYEQYF.

The rearrangement uses TRBV7-6 and TRBJ1-1; D might be TRBD1 (5 bases). V was clipped by 5 bases and J by 3 bases, with 13 bases between them. The CDR3 loop spans 14 amino acids. Germline CDR1 and CDR2: SGHVS and FNYEAQ. CDR3 region: CASSQDIGHTEAFF. CDR3 coding DNA: TGTGCCAGCAGCCAGGACATAGGCCACACTGAAGCTTTCTTT.

V is TRBV28 and J is TRBJ2-6; D not certain. V dropped 4 bases and J dropped 4 bases, with 8 bases sitting between them. The germline CDR1 and CDR2 sequences are MDHEN and SYDVKM. The CDR3 runs to 14 residues. The CDR3 nucleotides read TGTGCCAGCAGTTCTCGCGTAGGGGCCAACGTCCTGACTTTC. It encodes CASSSRVGANVLTF.

The chain recombines TRBV28 with TRBJ2-4, with D unresolved. The V end was cut by 7 bases, the J end by 0 bases, with 10 bases between. The germline V gene has CDR1 MDHEN and CDR2 SYDVKM. This CDR3 contains 14 residues. As DNA, the CDR3 is TGTGCCAGCATCACGTCTTCAGCCAAAAACATTCAGTACTTC. Translation: CASITSSAKNIQYF. Full variable domain (remainder filled in from reference TRBV28 and TRBJ2-4): DVKVTQSSRYLVKRTGEKVFLECVQDMDHENMFWYRQDPGLGLRLIYFSYDVKMKEKGDIPEGYSVSREKKERFSLILESASTNQTSMYLCASITSSAKNIQYFGAGTRLSVL.

V is TRBV5-1 and J is TRBJ2-7, with D perhaps matching TRBD2 (6 bases). V was clipped by 5 bases and J by 5 bases, with 14 bases between them. Germline CDR1 and CDR2: SGHRS and YFSETQ. The CDR3 is 13 residues long. CDR3 sequence: CASRPFSGNEQYF. Written as DNA, the CDR3 is TGCGCCAGCAGGCCCTTTAGCGGCAACGAGCAGTACTTC.

This chain connects TRBV30 to TRBJ1-1; a possible D gene is TRBD1 (6 bases). The V and J ends lost 3 bases and 8 bases respectively, with 10 bases between them. The CDR3 sequence is 11 residues long. Looked up from germline, CDR1 is GTSNPN and CDR2 is SVGIG (reference sequence). The chain's CDR3 is CAWRRGGEAFF. In DNA, the CDR3 is TGTGCCTGGAGGCGAGGGGGGGAAGCTTTCTTT. Supplemented by reference TRBV30 and TRBJ1-1, the full variable domain reads SQTIHQWPATLVQPVGSPLSLECTVEGTSNPNLYWYRQAAGRGLQLLFYSVGIGQISSEVPQNLSASRPQDRQFILSSKKLLLSDSGFYLCAWRRGGEAFFGQGTRLTVV.

This chain connects TRBV6-6 to TRBJ2-2, with TRBD1 matching 10 bases. Germline V gene lookup returns CDR1 MNHNY and CDR2 SVGAGI (reference sequence). CDR3 length equals 16 residues. J lost 4 bases, V lost 4 bases, and 6 bases had no gene match. The CDR3 DNA reads as TGTGCCAGCAGTTCATCCGGGACAGGGGTCACCGGGGAGCTGTTTTTT. This sequence encodes CASSSSGTGVTGELFF.

Regarding this clone: Other DNA sequences in the sample encode the same CDR3. The V gene is TRBV9, the J gene TRBJ2-2; D gene unclear. Trimming removed 4 bases at V and 1 base at J, with 5 bases between. The CDR3 covers 13 residues. Per the germline V gene, CDR1 is SGDLS and CDR2 is YYNGEE. The CDR3 protein is CASSSLNTGELFF. The CDR3 coding sequence is TGTGCCAGCAGCTCCCTGAACACCGGGGAGCTGTTTTTT.

The chain couples TRBV10-3 to TRBJ2-3; 7 bases fit TRBD2. After removal of 2 bases from V and 1 base from J, the junction contained 0 bases not matched to a gene. This CDR3 has 14 amino acids. Germline V gene sequence: CDR1 ENHRY, CDR2 SYGVKD. CDR3 nucleotide sequence: TGTGCCATCAGTGAGCGGGAGGGCACAGATACGCAGTATTTT. Protein sequence: CAISEREGTDTQYF.

The J gene is TRBJ2-3, the V gene TRBV7-3; D could derive from TRBD1 or TRBD2 (6 bases each). Germline V gives CDR1 SGHTA, CDR2 FQGTGA. This CDR3 spans 17 amino acids. Trimming pared 5 bases from V and 4 bases from J, leaving 22 bases between. The CDR3 DNA is TGTGCCAGCAGCCCTTTTTCAGGGGCGGGATGGGCAGATACGCAGTATTTT. Protein: CASSPFSGAGWADTQYF.

The V and J genes are TRBV5-1 and TRBJ2-3, with TRBD2 identical over 11 bases. The CDR3 extends over 15 amino acids. Germline trimming cut 4 bases from V and 7 bases from J; bases unmatched to any gene: 8. CDR1 is SGHRS and CDR2 is YFSETQ in the germline V gene. CDR3 protein: CASSPIAGGPNTQYF. CDR3 sequence (DNA): TGCGCCAGCAGCCCGATAGCGGGAGGGCCCAATACGCAGTATTTT.

The chain links TRBV29-1 to TRBJ1-2; a weak D match, TRBD1 (6 bases). Trimming removed 4 bases at V and 0 bases at J, with 12 bases between. This CDR3 has 14 residues. Germline CDR1 and CDR2: SQVTM and ANQGSEA. Here the CDR3 DNA reads TGCAGCGTTGCCGGACAGTATACTAACTATGGCTACACCTTC. Translating it yields CSVAGQYTNYGYTF.

This chain uses TRBV5-4 with TRBJ2-2; 7 bases agree with TRBD1. Looked up from germline, CDR1 is SGHNT and CDR2 is YYREEE (reference sequence). The ends lost 3 bases at V and 4 bases at J; junction bases unmatched: 3. The CDR3 spans 14 residues. CDR3 in amino acids: CASSSTGVTGELFF. For the CDR3, the DNA is TGTGCCAGCAGCTCCACAGGGGTCACCGGGGAGCTGTTTTTT.

The chain recombines TRBV7-9 with TRBJ2-5, with TRBD2 identical over 7 bases. The J call is uncertain, as TRBJ2-7 better fits the DNA end. The CDR3 totals 15 residues. Germline CDR1 and CDR2: SEHNR and FQNEAQ (reference sequence). CDR3 in amino acids: CASSLGAGRVDEQYF. Here the CDR3 DNA reads TGTGCCAGCAGCTTAGGTGCAGGGAGGGTCGACGAGCAGTACTTC.

This clone occurred once. Relative to the germline gene, one junction end is altered; a read error may explain this. This chain joins TRBV14 and TRBJ2-7, with no clear D. CDR1 SGHDN and CDR2 FVKESK come from the germline V gene. CDR3 length: 14 residues. DNA for the CDR3: TGTGCCAGCAGCCAAGATTTGGGTCAGTACGGGCAGTACTTC. Translated: CASSQDLGQYGQYF.

The chain joins TRBV6-5 to TRBJ2-3; the D is unclear. The CDR3 has 11 residues. Trimming removed 6 bases at V and 11 bases at J, with 12 bases between. From germline, CDR1 is MNHEY and CDR2 SVGAGI. CDR3 sequence: CASRTSTEQYF. The CDR3 DNA follows: TGTGCCAGCAGAACCTCCACGGAGCAGTATTTT.

For this clone: The sample contains more than one DNA sequence encoding this CDR3. V and J are TRBV6-1 and TRBJ2-5, with D perhaps matching TRBD2 (7 bases). The V end was cut by 3 bases, the J end by 5 bases, with 13 bases between. Per the germline V gene, CDR1 is MNHNS and CDR2 is SASEGT. This CDR3 comprises 14 residues. The CDR3 reads CASSDLGGAETQYF. DNA of the CDR3: TGTGCCAGCAGTGACTTAGGGGGGGCTGAGACCCAGTACTTC.